The clone carrying this TCR beta chain occurred a few times. Antigen specificity is unknown. Time point noted: week 5, during vaccination. Doses consisted of 300 ug of mutant IDH1 20-mer peptide each, paired with topical imiquimod. Repertoires were generated with immunoSEQ multiplex PCR, while TCRdb's copy carries only in-frame clones and drops some. The table has around 56,000 clones, roughly 82% seen once. The record originates from a study of a mutant IDH1 vaccine in newly diagnosed glioma. About the study: Former treatment meant radiotherapy, temozolomide, or both; the majority had gotten both. Study-level points and caveats: A vaccine-induced immune response developed in roughly 93% of the patients.

CDR3 size: 11 residues. V was trimmed by 1 base and J by 10 bases, leaving 8 bases between them. Germline V CDR1 and CDR2: SQVTM, ANQGSEA. The chain uses TRBV29-1 and TRBJ2-1; possibly TRBD2 for D (6 bases). The sequences come from PBMCs, collected from a glioma patient whose treatment included an IDH1 peptide vaccine. This TCR came from a woman younger than 30 with glioma. Some clones in this sample may be carry-over from other donors' samples. CDR3: CSVEGRGEQFF. CDR3 bases: TGCAGCGTTGAAGGGAGGGGAGAGCAGTTCTTC.